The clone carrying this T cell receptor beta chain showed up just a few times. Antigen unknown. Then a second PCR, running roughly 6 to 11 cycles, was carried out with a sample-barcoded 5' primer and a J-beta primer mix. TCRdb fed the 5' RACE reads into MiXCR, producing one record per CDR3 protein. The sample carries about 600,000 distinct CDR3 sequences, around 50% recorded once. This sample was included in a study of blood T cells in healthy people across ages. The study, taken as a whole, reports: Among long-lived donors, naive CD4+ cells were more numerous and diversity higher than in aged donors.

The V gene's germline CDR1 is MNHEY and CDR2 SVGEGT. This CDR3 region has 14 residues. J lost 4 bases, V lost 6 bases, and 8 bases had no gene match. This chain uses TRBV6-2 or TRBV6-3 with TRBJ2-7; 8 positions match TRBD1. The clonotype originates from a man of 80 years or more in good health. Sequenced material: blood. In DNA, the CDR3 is TGTGCCAGCAGACAGGACAGGGATTTTTACGAGCAGTACTTC. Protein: CASRQDRDFYEQYF.